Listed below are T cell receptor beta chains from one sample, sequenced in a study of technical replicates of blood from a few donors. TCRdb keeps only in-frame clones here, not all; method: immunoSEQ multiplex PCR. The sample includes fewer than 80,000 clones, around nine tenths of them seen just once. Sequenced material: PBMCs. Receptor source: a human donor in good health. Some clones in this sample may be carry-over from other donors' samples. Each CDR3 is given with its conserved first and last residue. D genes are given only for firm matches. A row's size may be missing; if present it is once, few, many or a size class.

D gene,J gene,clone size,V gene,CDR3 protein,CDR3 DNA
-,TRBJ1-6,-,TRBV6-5,CASSPGDFTLHF,TGTGCCAGCAGTCCAGGGGATTTCACCCTCCACTTT
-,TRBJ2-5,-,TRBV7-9,CASSWGEETQYF,TGTGCCAGCAGCTGGGGGGAGGAGACCCAGTACTTC
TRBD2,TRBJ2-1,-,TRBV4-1,CASSPLGLAVDEQFF,TGCGCCAGCAGCCCTCTGGGACTAGCAGTAGATGAGCAGTTCTTC
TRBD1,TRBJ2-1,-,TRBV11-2,CASSLLATGEREQFF,TGTGCCAGCAGCTTGCTCGCGACAGGGGAAAGGGAGCAGTTCTTC
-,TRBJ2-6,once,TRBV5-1,CASSLAVGLRSGANVLTF,TGCGCCAGCAGCTTGGCCGTTGGCTTACGATCTGGGGCCAACGTCCTGACTTTC
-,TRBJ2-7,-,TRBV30,CAWSIDRDEQYF,TGTGCCTGGAGTATAGACAGAGACGAGCAGTACTTC
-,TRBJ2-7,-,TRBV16,CASSPVEGPAYEQYF,TGTGCCAGCAGCCCCGTGGAGGGGCCAGCCTACGAGCAGTACTTC
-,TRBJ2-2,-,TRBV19,CASSMSVGRTGELFF,TGTGCCAGTAGTATGAGTGTGGGGCGCACCGGGGAGCTGTTTTTT
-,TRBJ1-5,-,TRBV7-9,CASSSQGNQPQHF,TGTGCCAGCAGCTCCCAGGGAAATCAGCCCCAGCATTTT
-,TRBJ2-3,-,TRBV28,CASRASPDTQYF,TGTGCCAGCAGGGCTAGTCCAGATACGCAGTATTTT
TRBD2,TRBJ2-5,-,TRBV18,CASSYGGSGRKETQYF,TGTGCCAGCTCATACGGGGGTAGCGGGAGAAAAGAGACCCAGTACTTC
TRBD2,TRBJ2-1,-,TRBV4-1,CASSQEAGAGGPDEQFF,TGCGCCAGCAGCCAAGAGGCGGGAGCGGGGGGGCCGGATGAGCAGTTCTTC
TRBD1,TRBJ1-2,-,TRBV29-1,CSAAPGQGSYTF,TGCAGCGCAGCGCCGGGACAGGGCAGCTACACCTTC
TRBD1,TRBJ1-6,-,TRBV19,CASKLTGQGYSPLHF,TGTGCCAGTAAATTAACTGGACAGGGTTATTCACCCCTCCACTTT
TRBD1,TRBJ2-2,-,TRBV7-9,CASRPGTGRTLGTGELFF,TGTGCCAGCAGGCCCGGGACAGGCCGAACTTTGGGCACCGGGGAGCTGTTTTTT
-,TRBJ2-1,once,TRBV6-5,CASTYQAGSYNEQFF,TGTGCCAGCACATATCAGGCAGGCTCCTACAATGAGCAGTTCTTC
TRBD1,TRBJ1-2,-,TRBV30,CAWTSGTGGLNYGYTF,TGTGCCTGGACGTCCGGGACAGGGGGTCTGAACTATGGCTACACCTTC
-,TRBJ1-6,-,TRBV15,CATSRDSTVDALHF,TGTGCCACCAGCAGAGATAGCACGGTAGACGCCCTCCACTTT
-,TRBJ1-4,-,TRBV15,CATSRAGTGKANEKLFF,TGTGCCACCAGCAGGGCGGGTACAGGGAAAGCTAATGAAAAACTGTTTTTT
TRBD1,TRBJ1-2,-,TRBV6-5,CASSRQGSNYGYTF,TGTGCCAGCAGTAGACAGGGATCTAACTATGGCTACACCTTC
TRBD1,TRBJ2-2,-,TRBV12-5,CATKPGQGNTGELFF,TGTGCTACCAAACCGGGACAGGGTAACACCGGGGAGCTGTTTTTT
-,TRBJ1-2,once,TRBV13,CASSSTEIRDYGYTF,TGTGCCAGCAGCTCGACAGAGATTAGGGACTATGGCTACACCTTC
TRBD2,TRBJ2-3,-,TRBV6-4,CASSETSGSSTDTQYF,TGTGCCAGCAGTGAGACTAGCGGGAGTAGCACAGATACGCAGTATTTT
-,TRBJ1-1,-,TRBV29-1,CSVGLGRMNTEAFF,TGCAGCGTTGGACTAGGCAGGATGAACACTGAAGCTTTCTTT
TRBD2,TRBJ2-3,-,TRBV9,CASSPPEREWADTQYF,TGTGCCAGCAGCCCGCCGGAGCGGGAGTGGGCAGATACGCAGTATTTT
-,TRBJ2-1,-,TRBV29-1,CSVADFYNEQFF,TGCAGCGTTGCGGACTTTTACAATGAGCAGTTCTTC
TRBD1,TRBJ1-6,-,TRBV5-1,CASRRDRGQNSPLHF,TGCGCCAGCAGACGGGACAGGGGGCAGAATTCACCCCTCCACTTT
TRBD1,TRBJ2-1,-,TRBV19,CASIGTPTQGGQFF,TGTGCCAGTATAGGGACTCCAACACAGGGGGGGCAGTTCTTC